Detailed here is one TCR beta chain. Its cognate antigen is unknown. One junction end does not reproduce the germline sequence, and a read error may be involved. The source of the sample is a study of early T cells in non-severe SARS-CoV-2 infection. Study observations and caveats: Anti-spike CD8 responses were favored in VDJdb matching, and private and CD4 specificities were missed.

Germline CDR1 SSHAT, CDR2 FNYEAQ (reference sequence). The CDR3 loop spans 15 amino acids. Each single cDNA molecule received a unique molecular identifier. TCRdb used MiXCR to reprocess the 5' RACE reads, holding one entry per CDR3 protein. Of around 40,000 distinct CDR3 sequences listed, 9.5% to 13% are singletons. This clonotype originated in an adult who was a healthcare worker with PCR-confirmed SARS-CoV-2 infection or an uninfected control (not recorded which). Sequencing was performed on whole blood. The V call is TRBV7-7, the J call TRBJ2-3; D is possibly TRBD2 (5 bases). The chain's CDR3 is CASSPMDLITDTQYF. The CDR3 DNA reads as TGTGCTAGCAGCCCGATGGACTTAATCACAGATACGCAGTATTTT. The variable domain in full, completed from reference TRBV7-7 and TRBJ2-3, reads GAGVSQSPRYKVTKRGQDVTLRCDPISSHATLYWYQQALGQGPEFLTYFNYEAQPDKSGLPSDRFSAERPEGSISTLTIQRTEQRDSAMYRCASSPMDLITDTQYFGPGTRLTVL.